Following are 9 T cell receptor beta chains from one sample sequenced in a study of blood T cell repertoires in COVID-19. This table comes from immunoSEQ multiplex PCR, and its TCRdb copy is limited to in-frame clones, with some not included. The sample records tens of thousands of clones, about four fifths being singletons. Sequences were obtained from peripheral blood. These receptors were collected from a human donor in a cohort sampled during active COVID-19.

The rearrangement uses TRBV20-1 and TRBJ1-2; 7 bases align to TRBD1. The CDR3 spans 13 residues. CDR1 and CDR2 from the germline V gene are DFQATT and SNEGSKA (reference sequence). V lost 3 bases and J lost 4; bases outside the gene matches: 5. CDR3 residues: CSASIQGIYGYTF. In DNA, the CDR3 is TGCAGTGCTAGTATACAGGGGATCTATGGCTACACCTTC.

The rearrangement joins TRBV2 to TRBJ1-1; D is unresolved. The germline CDR1 and CDR2 sequences are SNHLY and FYNNEI. The length of the CDR3 is 13 residues. The V end was cut by 7 bases, the J end by 7 bases, with 16 bases between. CDR3 nucleotides: TGTGCCAGCACGGCCCGAGACTTGATTGAAGCTTTCTTT. Translated, it gives CASTARDLIEAFF.

The chain combines TRBV27 with TRBJ2-1; D perhaps matches TRBD1 (6 bases). The CDR3 consists of 15 residues. With 3 bases removed from V and 3 bases from J, the gap between germline ends came to 12 bases. The germline CDR1 and CDR2 sequences are MNHEY and SMNVEV (reference sequence). This CDR3 reads CASSFGQIFYNEQFF. The CDR3 nucleotides are TGTGCCAGCAGTTTCGGACAGATCTTCTACAATGAGCAGTTCTTC.

J is TRBJ2-6 and V is TRBV5-6; D remains unclear. This CDR3 contains 15 residues. Germline V gene lookup returns CDR1 SGHDT and CDR2 YYEEEE. Deletions cut 2 bases from V and 1 base from J, with 7 bases between. The CDR3 is CASSFRLSGANVLTF. CDR3 nucleotides: TGTGCCAGCAGCTTTCGACTTTCTGGGGCCAACGTCCTGACTTTC.

The chain combines TRBV20-1 with TRBJ1-2, with D hard to call. The germline V gene encodes CDR1 DFQATT and CDR2 SNEGSKA (reference sequence). The V gene lost 6 bases and the J gene lost 6 bases, with 8 bases spanning the gap. CDR3 length equals 10 residues. CDR3 nucleotides: TGCAGTGCCCTAGATAATGGCTACACCTTC. It yields the protein CSALDNGYTF.

V is TRBV5-6 and J is TRBJ2-7, with 8 bases lining up with TRBD2. This CDR3 spans 15 amino acids. Germline trimming cut 1 base from V and 0 bases from J; bases unmatched to any gene: 3. From germline, CDR1 is SGHDT and CDR2 YYEEEE. In DNA, the CDR3 is TGTGCCAGCAGCTTGACGGGGGGGCCCTCCTACGAGCAGTACTTC. It translates to CASSLTGGPSYEQYF.

J is TRBJ1-2 and V is TRBV7-9; D ambiguous. V was trimmed by 3 bases and J by 4 bases, leaving 12 bases between them. This CDR3 comprises 14 residues. Germline values: CDR1 SEHNR, CDR2 FQNEAQ (reference sequence). As DNA, the CDR3 is TGTGCCAGCAGCTTGTCTGCACAGCTCTATGGCTACACCTTC. As protein: CASSLSAQLYGYTF.

A word on this clone: Other DNA sequences in the same sample also yield this CDR3. This chain joins TRBV5-1 and TRBJ1-1; TRBD1 aligns across 10 bases. The CDR3 sequence is 18 residues long. V shed 4 bases, J shed 0 bases, and the junction held 12 bases outside the gene matches. CDR1 and CDR2 from the germline V gene are SGHRS and YFSETQ. CDR3 protein: CASSPSTGGSVVNTEAFF. In DNA, the CDR3 is TGCGCCAGCAGCCCGTCGACAGGGGGCTCAGTCGTGAACACTGAAGCTTTCTTT.

The chain is built from TRBV5-1 and TRBJ2-6; a weak D match, TRBD2 (6 bases). V was pared by 0 bases and J by 2 bases, with 12 bases between. Germline V gene data show CDR1 as SGHRS and CDR2 as YFSETQ. The CDR3 is 17 amino acids. For the CDR3, the DNA is TGCGCCAGCAGCTTGGGCCCAGGACTACCTGGGGCCAACGTCCTGACTTTC. Translating it yields CASSLGPGLPGANVLTF.